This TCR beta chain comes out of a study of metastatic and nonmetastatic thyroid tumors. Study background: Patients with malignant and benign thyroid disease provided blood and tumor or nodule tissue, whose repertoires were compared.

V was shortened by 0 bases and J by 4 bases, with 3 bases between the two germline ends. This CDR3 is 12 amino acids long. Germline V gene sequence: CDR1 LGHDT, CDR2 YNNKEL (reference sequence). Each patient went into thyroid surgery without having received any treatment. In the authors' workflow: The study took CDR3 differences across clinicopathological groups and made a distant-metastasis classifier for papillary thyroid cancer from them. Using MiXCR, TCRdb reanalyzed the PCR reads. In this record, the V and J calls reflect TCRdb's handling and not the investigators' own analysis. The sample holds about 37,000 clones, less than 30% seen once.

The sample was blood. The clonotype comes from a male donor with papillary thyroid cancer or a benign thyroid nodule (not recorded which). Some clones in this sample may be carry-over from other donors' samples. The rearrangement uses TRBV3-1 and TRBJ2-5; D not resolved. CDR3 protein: CASSQDRETQYF. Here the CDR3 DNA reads TGTGCCAGCAGCCAAGATCGAGAGACCCAGTACTTC.